What follows are 9 T cell receptor beta chains derived from one specimen sequenced in a study of shared clonotypes between healthy human individuals. The method was immunoSEQ multiplex PCR; TCRdb's version includes in-frame clones alone and lacks a portion of them. The data contain 2,100,000 or so clones, 90% to 96% of them seen just once; the ten biggest clones take up over 0.1%. The material sequenced was naive CD4+ T cells sorted from blood. Subset meaning: CD45RA+ positively selected. These receptor sequences come from a young man in good health.

J is TRBJ2-7 and V is TRBV18, with TRBD1 matching over 9 bases. This CDR3 contains 15 residues. V trimming: 4 bases; J trimming: 2 bases; junction bases outside the gene matches: 6. Germline V gene data show CDR1 as KGHSH and CDR2 as LQKENI. CDR3 in amino acids: CASSLAGTGTYEQYF. DNA of the CDR3: TGTGCCAGCTCACTGGCCGGGACAGGGACCTACGAGCAGTACTTC. The entire variable domain, with the rest obtained from reference TRBV18 and TRBJ2-7, is as follows: NAGVMQNPRHLVRRRGQEARLRCSPMKGHSHVYWYRQLPEEGLKFMVYLQKENIIDESGMPKERFSAEFPKEGPSILRIQQVVRGDSAAYFCASSLAGTGTYEQYFGPGTRLTVT.

This chain connects TRBV2 to TRBJ1-5; 10 bases line up with TRBD1. The CDR3 spans 16 residues. With 0 bases clipped from V and 7 bases from J, the junction kept 6 bases outside the gene matches. Germline CDR1 and CDR2: SNHLY and FYNNEI. CDR3 sequence (DNA): TGTGCCAGCAGTGAAGCCGGGACAGGGGTTGGGCAGCCCCAGCATTTT. Translation gives CASSEAGTGVGQPQHF.

The rearrangement uses TRBV5-1 and TRBJ2-1, with TRBD1 matching over 8 bases. Germline CDR1 reads SGHRS; CDR2 reads YFSETQ. CDR3 length: 16 residues. V lost 4 bases, J lost 6 bases, and 12 bases stayed unmatched. The CDR3 region has the DNA TGCGCCAGCAGCCCCGGAGGCACAGGGGGTATCAATGAGCAGTTCTTC. Translation gives CASSPGGTGGINEQFF. Based on the CDR3 plus reference TRBV5-1 and TRBJ2-1, the full variable domain is KAGVTQTPRYLIKTRGQQVTLSCSPISGHRSVSWYQQTPGQGLQFLFEYFSETQRNKGNFPGRFSGRQFSNSRSEMNVSTLELGDSALYLCASSPGGTGGINEQFFGPGTRLTVL.

The chain recombines TRBV6-1 with TRBJ1-1; D unresolved. Per the germline V gene, CDR1 is MNHNS and CDR2 is SASEGT. V was pared by 3 bases and J by 6 bases, with 8 bases between. This CDR3 is 12 amino acids long. Written as DNA, the CDR3 is TGTGCCAGCAGTGACGGGTCGGCTGAAGCTTTCTTT. This gives the protein CASSDGSAEAFF.

The chain recombines TRBV7-6 with TRBJ2-1, with 7 nucleotides matching TRBD2. The ends lost 3 bases at V and 1 base at J; junction bases unmatched: 6. Germline CDR1 reads SGHVS; CDR2 reads FNYEAQ. The CDR3 extends over 16 amino acids. The CDR3: CASSFGLADSYNEQFF. In nucleotides, the CDR3 is TGTGCCAGCAGCTTCGGCCTAGCGGATTCCTACAATGAGCAGTTCTTC.

The chain uses TRBV5-1 and TRBJ2-7; D call uncertain. Germline-derived CDR1 and CDR2 are SGHRS and YFSETQ. V lost 1 base and J lost 1, with 12 bases in between. This CDR3 region has 15 residues. CDR3 in amino acids: CASSLMAAGSYEQYF. CDR3 sequence (DNA): TGCGCCAGCAGCTTGATGGCGGCAGGATCCTACGAGCAGTACTTC.

This chain connects TRBV6-5 to TRBJ1-3; D uncertain. The V and J ends lost 6 bases and 0 bases respectively, with 6 bases between them. This CDR3 region has 13 residues. Germline CDR1 reads MNHEY; CDR2 reads SVGAGI. The CDR3 DNA reads as TGTGCCAGCAGATTTAGCTCTGGAAACACCATATATTTT. Translating gives CASRFSSGNTIYF.

The chain employs TRBV27 and TRBJ2-2, with D possibly matching TRBD1 (6 bases). The CDR3 sequence is 17 residues long. With 1 base removed from V and 3 bases from J, the gap between germline ends came to 15 bases. In germline, CDR1 is MNHEY, CDR2 SMNVEV (reference sequence). The CDR3 nucleotides read TGTGCCAGCAGTTTATTCGCCCAGGGGAAGGACACCGGGGAGCTGTTTTTT. Residues: CASSLFAQGKDTGELFF.

The rearrangement joins TRBV18 to TRBJ1-6; no clear D. V was pared by 6 bases and J by 10 bases, with 13 bases between. Germline V gene lookup returns CDR1 KGHSH and CDR2 LQKENI. The CDR3 consists of 13 residues. Here the CDR3 DNA reads TGTGCCAGCTCTCCTTCAGAGCAATCACCCCTCCACTTT. Residues: CASSPSEQSPLHF. The complete variable domain, with remaining parts taken from reference TRBV18 and TRBJ1-6, reads NAGVMQNPRHLVRRRGQEARLRCSPMKGHSHVYWYRQLPEEGLKFMVYLQKENIIDESGMPKERFSAEFPKEGPSILRIQQVVRGDSAAYFCASSPSEQSPLHFGNGTRLTVT.